This record looks at one T cell receptor (beta chain) sequence and its context. This clone has only a few counts. Its antigen specificity is not known. There are no base qualities to consult, and no much larger clone falls within one base. The method was the immunoSEQ multiplex PCR assay. Rearranged TCR beta chain sequences were amplified with the hsTCRB Kit following the manufacturer's protocol. Sequencing of TCRB libraries was carried out on an Illumina MiSeq. The original methods were these. The kit vendor's proprietary platform handled demultiplexing, trimming and gene mapping. Entries here come from immuneACCESS through TCRdb and include only in-frame sequences with V and J called. Some clones fail to appear in such tables; in the studies checked, an unresolved V gene covers under half of the shortfall, and the cause of the remainder is unknown. V and J calls and clone size are as listed in that table; D and trimming were resolved from the DNA. Here the sample has 60,000 to 65,000 clones; roughly four fifths occur a single time. The ten largest account for around 4% of the sample.

The data are from a study of a mutant IDH1 vaccine in newly diagnosed glioma (dated by TCRdb to the early 2020s). The study in broad terms: Vaccination was initiated 4-6 weeks after radiotherapy alone, or concurrently with temozolomide cycles in the chemotherapy-containing groups. Prior to enrollment, standard therapy consisting of radiotherapy alone, temozolomide alone, or radiochemotherapy with temozolomide had been administered to patients, with the combination being received by most patients. Of the roughly 34 treated patients, about 62% were male and 37.5% were female, and the mean age was roughly 40 years. Peripheral blood was collected at six visits: V03 (baseline), V05, V07, V10, V12 and V13. For exploratory analyses, longitudinal TCRB deep sequencing was carried out in under 30 treated patients wherever samples were available. The week-35 safety follow-up took place at visit V12, and the week-47 end of study took place at visit V13. Beyond this particular receptor, the publication reports: No apparent relationship was observed between pseudoprogression and alterations in the top peripheral T cell clonotypes detected by TCRB sequencing. Immune responses induced by the vaccine were seen in about 93% of patients across multiple MHC alleles. PBMC samples for TCRB deep sequencing were selected based on availability. According to the authors, sample limitations meant that analyses of patient blood samples could not be reproduced.

Per the publication, the time point label means: week 47, end of study. Each vaccine dose, consisting of 300 ug of a 20-mer mutant IDH1 peptide in Montanide, was administered subcutaneously with topical imiquimod. Patients received eight vaccinations in weeks 1, 3, 5, 7, 11, 15, 19 and 23, corresponding to visits V03 through V10. The donors had newly diagnosed IDH1-mutant astrocytomas of WHO grade 3 or 4 that showed loss of nuclear ATRX. The samples were drawn from NOA16, a multicentre, single-arm, open-label phase I trial in Germany that tested a mutant IDH1 peptide vaccine in humans for the first time. Genomic DNA for TCRB sequencing was extracted from EDTA blood using the DNeasy Blood and Tissue Kit. Here V drops 5 bases and J drops 4 bases, and the junction holds 2 bases not matched to any gene. According to the germline V gene, CDR1 reads MNHEY and CDR2 reads SVGAGI. Spanning cysteine to phenylalanine, the CDR3 consists of 15 amino acids. Only CDR3 DNA is held: 45 bases, read in frame from base 1.

This clonotype was obtained from a man aged 25 to 45 with glioma. Sample: PBMCs, taken from a glioma patient whose treatment included an IDH1 peptide vaccine. The sequence links TRBV6-5 to TRBJ2-2, and 12 junction bases match TRBD2. The CDR3 region: CASSMGLAGTGELFF. The DNA reads as follows: TGTGCCAGCAGTATGGGACTAGCGGGCACCGGGGAGCTGTTTTTT.